This passage covers 2 T cell receptor beta chains from one sample sequenced in a study of human T cells and chemical hapten exposure. Via MiXCR, TCRdb re-called the RACE reads, giving one row per CDR3 protein. The table shows 180,000 or so distinct CDR3 sequences, with 13% to 15% occurring only once. Time point given: patch test 1, 2 weeks after DPC sensitization. Stated treatment: therapeutic diphenylcyclopropenone sensitization with weekly scalp DPC. The material sequenced was whole blood, taken in connection with sensitization to the hapten diphenylcyclopropenone (DPC). Source of these receptors: a woman younger than 45 with alopecia areata. Some clones in this sample may be carry-over from other donors' samples.

This clonotype was detected only a few times. The V gene is TRBV4-3, the J gene TRBJ1-2, with TRBD1 matching over 8 bases. J lost 2 bases, V lost 0 bases, and 8 bases had no gene match. CDR3 length equals 17 residues. The germline CDR1 and CDR2 sequences are LGHNA and YSLEER. The CDR3 is CASSQEGTGTWNYGYTF. DNA for the CDR3: TGCGCCAGCAGCCAAGAAGGGACAGGTACTTGGAACTATGGCTACACCTTC.

The chain carries TRBV30 and TRBJ2-5; D is ambiguous. This CDR3 has 14 amino acids. Trimming stripped 5 bases from V and 9 bases from J, with 22 bases between. Germline CDR1 is GTSNPN and CDR2 is SVGIG (reference sequence). Here the CDR3 DNA reads TGTGCCTGGGAGTCCTCCCGAGCTCCTCGGGCCCAGTACTTC. Translated, it gives CAWESSRAPRAQYF.